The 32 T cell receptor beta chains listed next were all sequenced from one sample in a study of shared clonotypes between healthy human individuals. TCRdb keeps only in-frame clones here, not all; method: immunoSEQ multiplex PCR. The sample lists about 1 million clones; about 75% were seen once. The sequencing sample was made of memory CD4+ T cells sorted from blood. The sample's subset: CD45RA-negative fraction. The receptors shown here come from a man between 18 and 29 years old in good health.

CDR3 protein: CASSTRQGESYGYTF. For the CDR3, the DNA is TGTGCCAGTAGTACCCGACAGGGGGAGAGCTATGGCTACACCTTC. The chain is built from TRBV19 and TRBJ1-2, with 9 nucleotides matching TRBD1. Germline V gene sequence: CDR1 LNHDA, CDR2 SQIVND (reference sequence). This CDR3 has 15 amino acids. Germline trimming cut 4 bases from V and 4 bases from J; bases unmatched to any gene: 7.

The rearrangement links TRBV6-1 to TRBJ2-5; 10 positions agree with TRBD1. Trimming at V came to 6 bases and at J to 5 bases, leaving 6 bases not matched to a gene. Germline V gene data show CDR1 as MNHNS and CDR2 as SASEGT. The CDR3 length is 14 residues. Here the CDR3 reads CASRLTGGRETQYF. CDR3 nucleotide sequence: TGTGCCAGCAGGTTGACAGGGGGCAGGGAGACCCAGTACTTC.

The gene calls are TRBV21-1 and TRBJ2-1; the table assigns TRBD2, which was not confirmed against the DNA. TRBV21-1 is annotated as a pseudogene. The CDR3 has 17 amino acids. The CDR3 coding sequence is TGTGCCAGCAGCAAAGTGACTGGCAGCAGCTCCTACAATGAGCAGTTCTTC. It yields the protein CASSKVTGSSSYNEQFF.

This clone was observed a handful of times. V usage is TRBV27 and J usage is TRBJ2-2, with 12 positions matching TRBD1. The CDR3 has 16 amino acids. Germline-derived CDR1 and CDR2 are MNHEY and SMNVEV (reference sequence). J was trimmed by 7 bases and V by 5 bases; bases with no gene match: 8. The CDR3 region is CASSPRGTGGVGELFF. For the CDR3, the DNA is TGTGCCAGCAGTCCCAGAGGGACAGGGGGCGTCGGGGAGCTGTTTTTT.

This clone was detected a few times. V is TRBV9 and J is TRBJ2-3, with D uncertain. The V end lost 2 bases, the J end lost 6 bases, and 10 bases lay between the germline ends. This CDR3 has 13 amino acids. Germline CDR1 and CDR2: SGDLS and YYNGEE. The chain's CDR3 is CASSVQIEDTQYF. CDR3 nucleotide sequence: TGTGCCAGCAGCGTGCAAATTGAGGATACGCAGTATTTT.

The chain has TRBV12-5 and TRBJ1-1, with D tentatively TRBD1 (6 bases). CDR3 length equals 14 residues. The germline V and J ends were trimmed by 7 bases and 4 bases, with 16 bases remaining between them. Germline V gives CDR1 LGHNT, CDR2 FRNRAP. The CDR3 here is CASAPGGGGTEAFF. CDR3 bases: TGTGCTAGTGCCCCGGGCGGGGGCGGCACTGAAGCTTTCTTT.

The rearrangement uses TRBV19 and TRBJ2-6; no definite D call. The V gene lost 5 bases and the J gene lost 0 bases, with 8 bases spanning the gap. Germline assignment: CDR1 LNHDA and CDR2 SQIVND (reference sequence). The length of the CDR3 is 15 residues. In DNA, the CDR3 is TGTGCCAGTAGTGCCAGATCCTCTGGGGCCAACGTCCTGACTTTC. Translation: CASSARSSGANVLTF.

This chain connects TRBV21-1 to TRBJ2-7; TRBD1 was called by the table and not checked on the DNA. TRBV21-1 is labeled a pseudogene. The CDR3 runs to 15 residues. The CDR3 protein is CASSSSTGMSYEQYF. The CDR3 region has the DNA TGTGCCAGCAGCTCATCGACAGGGATGTCCTACGAGCAGTACTTC.

In DNA form, the CDR3 reads TGTGCCAGTAGTATGGTAGGCCTGACCTACGAGCAGTACTTC. Encoded protein: CASSMVGLTYEQYF. The chain employs TRBV19 and TRBJ2-7; D is uncertain. Trimming pared 3 bases from V and 2 bases from J, leaving 11 bases between. Germline values: CDR1 LNHDA, CDR2 SQIVND (reference sequence). The CDR3 consists of 14 residues.

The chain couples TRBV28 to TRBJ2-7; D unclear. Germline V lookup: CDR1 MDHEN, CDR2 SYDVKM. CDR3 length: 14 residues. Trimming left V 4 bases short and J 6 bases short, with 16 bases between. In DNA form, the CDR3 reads TGTGCCAGCAGTTCTTTCGCGGCCCCCGGCGAGCAGTACTTC. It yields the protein CASSSFAAPGEQYF.

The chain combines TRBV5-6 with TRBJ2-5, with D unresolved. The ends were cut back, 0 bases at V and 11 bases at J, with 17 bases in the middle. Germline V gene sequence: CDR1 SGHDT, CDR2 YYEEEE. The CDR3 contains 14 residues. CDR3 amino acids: CASSLALFPLEQYF. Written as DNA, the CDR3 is TGTGCCAGCAGCTTGGCCTTATTCCCGCTAGAGCAGTACTTC. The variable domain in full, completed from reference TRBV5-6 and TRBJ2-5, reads DAGVTQSPTHLIKTRGQQVTLRCSPKSGHDTVSWYQQALGQGPQFIFQYYEEEERQRGNFPDRFSGHQFPNYSSELNVNALLLGDSALYLCASSLALFPLEQYFGPGTRLLVL.

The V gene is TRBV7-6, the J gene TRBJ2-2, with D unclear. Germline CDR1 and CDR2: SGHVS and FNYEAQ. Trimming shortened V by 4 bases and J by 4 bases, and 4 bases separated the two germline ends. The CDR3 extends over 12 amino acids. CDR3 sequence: CASSWLTGELFF. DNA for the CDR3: TGTGCCAGCAGCTGGCTCACCGGGGAGCTGTTTTTT.

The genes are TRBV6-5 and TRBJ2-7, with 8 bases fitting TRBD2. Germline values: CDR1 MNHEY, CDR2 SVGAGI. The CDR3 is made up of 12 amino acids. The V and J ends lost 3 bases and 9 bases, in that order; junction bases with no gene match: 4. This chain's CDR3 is CASSYVAGPQYF. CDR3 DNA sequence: TGTGCCAGCAGTTATGTAGCGGGACCGCAGTACTTC.

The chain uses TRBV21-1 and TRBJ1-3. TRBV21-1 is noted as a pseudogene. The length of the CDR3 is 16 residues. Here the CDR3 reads CASSTLGTLRGNTIYF. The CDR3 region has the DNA TGTGCCAGCAGCACGCTGGGGACGCTCCGTGGAAACACCATATATTTT.

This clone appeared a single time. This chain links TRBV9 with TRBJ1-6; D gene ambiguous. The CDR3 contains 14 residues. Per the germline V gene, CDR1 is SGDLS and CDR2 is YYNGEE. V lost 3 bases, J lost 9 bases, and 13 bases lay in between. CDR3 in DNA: TGTGCCAGCAGCGACGGGATCCAACCTTCACCCCTCCACTTT. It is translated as CASSDGIQPSPLHF.

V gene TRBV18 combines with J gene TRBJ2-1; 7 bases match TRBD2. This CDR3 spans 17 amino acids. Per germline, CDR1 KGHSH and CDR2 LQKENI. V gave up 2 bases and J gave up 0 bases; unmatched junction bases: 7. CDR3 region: CASSPEAGSDSYNEQFF. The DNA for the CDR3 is TGTGCCAGCTCACCAGAAGCGGGGTCCGACTCCTACAATGAGCAGTTCTTC.

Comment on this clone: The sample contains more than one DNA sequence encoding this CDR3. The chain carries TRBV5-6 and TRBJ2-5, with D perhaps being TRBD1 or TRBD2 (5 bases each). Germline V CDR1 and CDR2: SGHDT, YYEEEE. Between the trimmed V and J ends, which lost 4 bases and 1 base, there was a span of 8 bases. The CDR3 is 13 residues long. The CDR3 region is CASSGDRQETQYF. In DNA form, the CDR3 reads TGTGCCAGCAGCGGGGACCGCCAAGAGACCCAGTACTTC.

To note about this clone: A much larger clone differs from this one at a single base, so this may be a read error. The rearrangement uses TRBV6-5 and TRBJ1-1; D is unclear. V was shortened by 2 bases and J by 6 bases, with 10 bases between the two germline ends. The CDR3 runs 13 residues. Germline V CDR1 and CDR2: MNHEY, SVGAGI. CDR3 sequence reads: CASSYPGYAEAFF. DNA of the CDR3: TGTGCCAGCAGTTACCCAGGATACGCTGAAGCTTTCTTT.

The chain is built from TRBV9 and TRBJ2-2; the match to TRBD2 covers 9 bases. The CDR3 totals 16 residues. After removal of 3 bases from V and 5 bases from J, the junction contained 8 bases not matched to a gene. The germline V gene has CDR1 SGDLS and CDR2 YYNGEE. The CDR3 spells CASSALAGVWTGELFF. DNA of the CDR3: TGTGCCAGCAGCGCTTTAGCGGGAGTATGGACCGGGGAGCTGTTTTTT.

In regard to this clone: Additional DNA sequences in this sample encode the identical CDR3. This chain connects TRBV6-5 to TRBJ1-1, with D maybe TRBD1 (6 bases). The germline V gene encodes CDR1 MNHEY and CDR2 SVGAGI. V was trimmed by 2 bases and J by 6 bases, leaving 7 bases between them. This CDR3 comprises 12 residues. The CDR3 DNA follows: TGTGCCAGCAGTTACAGGGGGGCTGAAGCTTTCTTT. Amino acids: CASSYRGAEAFF.

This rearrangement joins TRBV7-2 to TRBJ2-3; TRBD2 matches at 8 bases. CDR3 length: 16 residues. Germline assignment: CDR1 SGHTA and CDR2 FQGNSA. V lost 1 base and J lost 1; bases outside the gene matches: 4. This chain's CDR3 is CASSLGVSGGTDTQYF. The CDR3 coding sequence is TGTGCCAGCAGCTTAGGGGTTAGCGGGGGCACAGATACGCAGTATTTT. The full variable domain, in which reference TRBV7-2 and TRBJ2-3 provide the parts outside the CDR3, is GAGVSQSPSNKVTEKGKDVELRCDPISGHTALYWYRQSLGQGLEFLIYFQGNSAPDKSGLPSDRFSAERTGGSVSTLTIQRTQQEDSAVYLCASSLGVSGGTDTQYFGPGTRLTVL.

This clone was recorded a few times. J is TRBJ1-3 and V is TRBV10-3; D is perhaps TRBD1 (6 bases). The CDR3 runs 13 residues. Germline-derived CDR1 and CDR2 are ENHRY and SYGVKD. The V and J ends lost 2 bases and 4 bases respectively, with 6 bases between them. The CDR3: CAISEGGGNTIYF. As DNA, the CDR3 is TGTGCCATCAGTGAGGGGGGCGGAAACACCATATATTTT.

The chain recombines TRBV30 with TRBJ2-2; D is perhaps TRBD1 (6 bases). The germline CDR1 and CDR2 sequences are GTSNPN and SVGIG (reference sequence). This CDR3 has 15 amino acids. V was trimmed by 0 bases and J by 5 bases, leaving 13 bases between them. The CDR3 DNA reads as TGTGCCTGGAGTGTGCTTAGGCAGGGGACCGGGGAGCTGTTTTTT. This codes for CAWSVLRQGTGELFF.

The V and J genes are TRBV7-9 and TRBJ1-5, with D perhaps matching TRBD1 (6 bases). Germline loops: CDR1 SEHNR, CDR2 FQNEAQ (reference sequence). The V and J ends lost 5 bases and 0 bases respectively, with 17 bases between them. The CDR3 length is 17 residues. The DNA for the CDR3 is TGTGCCAGCAGCCCCTTACCCGGGACAACTAGCAATCAGCCCCAGCATTTT. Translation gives CASSPLPGTTSNQPQHF.

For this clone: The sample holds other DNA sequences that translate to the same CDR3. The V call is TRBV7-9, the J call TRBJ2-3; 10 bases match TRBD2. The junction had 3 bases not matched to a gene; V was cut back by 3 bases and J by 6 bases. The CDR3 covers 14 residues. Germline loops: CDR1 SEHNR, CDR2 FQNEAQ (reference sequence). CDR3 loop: CASSFLAGADTQYF. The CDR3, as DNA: TGTGCCAGCAGCTTTCTAGCGGGGGCCGATACGCAGTATTTT.

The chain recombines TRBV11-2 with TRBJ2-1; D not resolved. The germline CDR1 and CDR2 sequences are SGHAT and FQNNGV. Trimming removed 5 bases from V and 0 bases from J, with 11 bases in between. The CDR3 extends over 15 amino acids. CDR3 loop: CASSTVLVSYNEQFF. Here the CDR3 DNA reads TGTGCCAGCAGCACGGTCCTCGTCTCCTACAATGAGCAGTTCTTC.

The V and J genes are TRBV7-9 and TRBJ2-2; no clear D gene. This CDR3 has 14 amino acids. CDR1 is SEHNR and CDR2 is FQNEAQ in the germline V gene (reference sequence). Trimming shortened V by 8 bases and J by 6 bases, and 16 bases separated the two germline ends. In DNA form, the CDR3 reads TGTGCCAGCCGTCCCCAAAACGGGCCCGGGGAGCTGTTTTTT. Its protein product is CASRPQNGPGELFF. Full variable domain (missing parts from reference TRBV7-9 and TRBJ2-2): DTGVSQNPRHKITKRGQNVTFRCDPISEHNRLYWYRQTLGQGPEFLTYFQNEAQLEKSRLLSDRFSAERPKGSFSTLEIQRTEQGDSAMYLCASRPQNGPGELFFGEGSRLTVL.

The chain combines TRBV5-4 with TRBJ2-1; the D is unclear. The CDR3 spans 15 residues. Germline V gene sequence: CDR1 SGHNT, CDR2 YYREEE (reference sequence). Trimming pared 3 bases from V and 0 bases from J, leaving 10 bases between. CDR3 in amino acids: CASSYGFSSYNEQFF. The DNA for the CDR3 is TGTGCCAGCAGCTACGGGTTCAGCTCCTACAATGAGCAGTTCTTC.

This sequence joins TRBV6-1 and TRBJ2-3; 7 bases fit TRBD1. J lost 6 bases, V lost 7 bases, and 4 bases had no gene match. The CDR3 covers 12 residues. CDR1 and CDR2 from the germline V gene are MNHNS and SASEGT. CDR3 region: CASTTGWDTQYF. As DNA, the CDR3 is TGTGCCAGCACGACAGGGTGGGATACGCAGTATTTT.

CDR3 in amino acids: CASSYGTSSYNEQFF. CDR3 sequence (DNA): TGTGCCAGCAGTTACGGGACTAGCAGTTACAATGAGCAGTTCTTC. The genes are TRBV6-5 and TRBJ2-1, with 9 positions matching TRBD2. Losses at the gene ends were 2 bases for V and 4 bases for J; bases not matched to a gene: 3. CDR1 is MNHEY and CDR2 is SVGAGI in the germline V gene. The CDR3 is made up of 15 amino acids.

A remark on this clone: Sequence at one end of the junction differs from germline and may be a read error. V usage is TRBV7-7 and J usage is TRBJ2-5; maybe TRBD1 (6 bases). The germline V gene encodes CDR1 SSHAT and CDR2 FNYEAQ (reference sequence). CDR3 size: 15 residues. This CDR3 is CASSLVGRTEETQYF. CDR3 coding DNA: TGTGCTAGCAGCTTAGTTGGTCGGACAGAAGAGACCCAGTACTTC.

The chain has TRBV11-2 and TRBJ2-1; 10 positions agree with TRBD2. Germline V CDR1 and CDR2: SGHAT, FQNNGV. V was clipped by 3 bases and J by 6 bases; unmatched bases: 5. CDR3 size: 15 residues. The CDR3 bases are TGTGCCAGCAGCTTGGGCGCTAGCGGGAGCAATGAGCAGTTCTTC. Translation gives CASSLGASGSNEQFF.